This TCR beta chain was observed in a study of cytomegalovirus exposure and HLA in healthy donors. This CDR3 is 15 amino acids long. V gave up 5 bases and J gave up 0 bases, with 12 bases separating them. The germline V gene has CDR1 SGHNT and CDR2 YYREEE (reference sequence). This clone was picked up a small number of times. The primer mix had 60 Vbeta and 13 Jbeta primers. Here immunoSEQ multiplex PCR was the method, and the copy in TCRdb shows in-frame clones only, minus some. In the table there are 130,000 or so clones, 65% to 80% of which are singletons. The TCR was taken from a woman between 18 and 29 years old in good health and CMV-seronegative. The chain links TRBV5-4 to TRBJ2-1; possible D gene TRBD2, 5 bases. Sequenced sample: PBMCs. CDR3 amino acids: CASRAGSPSYNEQFF. As DNA, the CDR3 is TGTGCCAGCAGGGCGGGTTCCCCCTCCTACAATGAGCAGTTCTTC.